The present TCR beta chain was sequenced within a study of identical twins. Findings of the study overall: The same donors were not followed; conclusions instead depended on cross-sectional statistical analysis.

The CDR3 is made up of 12 amino acids. Per germline, CDR1 SGHRS and CDR2 YFSETQ. The V gene lost 1 base and the J gene lost 4 bases, with 0 bases spanning the gap. Template switching, a step in the protocol, added a universal primer site, and cDNA carried unique molecular identifiers. TCRdb analysed the 5' RACE reads with MiXCR anew, one entry per CDR3 protein. The top ten hold 0.44% of the sample, which has around 530,000 distinct CDR3 sequences, about 16% seen once. Comments on this clonotype: The antigen is unknown.

These data were also filed under a second study, of yellow fever vaccine responses in identical twins.

Material: CD4+ T cells sorted from blood. The chain carries TRBV5-1 and TRBJ1-6; no clear D. This sequence was found in a woman between 18 and 30 years old in good health. DNA of the CDR3: TGCGCCAGCAGCTTGTATAATTCACCCCTCCACTTT. It yields the protein CASSLYNSPLHF. The complete variable domain, with remaining parts taken from reference TRBV5-1 and TRBJ1-6, reads KAGVTQTPRYLIKTRGQQVTLSCSPISGHRSVSWYQQTPGQGLQFLFEYFSETQRNKGNFPGRFSGRQFSNSRSEMNVSTLELGDSALYLCASSLYNSPLHFGNGTRLTVT.